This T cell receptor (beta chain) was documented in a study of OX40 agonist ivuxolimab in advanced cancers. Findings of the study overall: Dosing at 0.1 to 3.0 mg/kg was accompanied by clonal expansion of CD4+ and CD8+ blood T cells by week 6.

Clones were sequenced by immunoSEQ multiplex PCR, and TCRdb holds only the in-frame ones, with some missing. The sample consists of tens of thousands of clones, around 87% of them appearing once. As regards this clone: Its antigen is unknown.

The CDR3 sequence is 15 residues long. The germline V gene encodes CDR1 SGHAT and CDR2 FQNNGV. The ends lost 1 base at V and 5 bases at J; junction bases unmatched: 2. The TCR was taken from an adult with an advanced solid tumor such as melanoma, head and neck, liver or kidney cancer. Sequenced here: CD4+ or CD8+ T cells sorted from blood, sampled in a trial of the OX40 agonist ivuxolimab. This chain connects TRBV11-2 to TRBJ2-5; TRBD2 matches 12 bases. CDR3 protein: CASSLGGTSGETQYF. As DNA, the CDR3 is TGTGCCAGCAGCTTAGGGGGGACTAGCGGGGAGACCCAGTACTTC. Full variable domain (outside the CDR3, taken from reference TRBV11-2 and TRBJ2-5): EAGVAQSPRYKIIEKRQSVAFWCNPISGHATLYWYQQILGQGPKLLIQFQNNGVVDDSQLPKDRFSAERLKGVDSTLKIQPAKLEDSAVYLCASSLGGTSGETQYFGPGTRLLVL.